The 19 T cell receptor beta chains in this list originate from one sample, sequenced in a study of T cell repertoires in cytomegalovirus infection. TCRdb ran MiXCR on the reads and lists one entry per CDR3 protein. In the table there are almost 550,000 distinct CDR3 sequences, 16% of which are singletons. Sequencing was performed on CD8+ T cells from PBMCs. The source of these receptors is a human donor in good health (CMV status not recorded). Some clones in this sample may be carry-over from other donors' samples.

The chain recombines TRBV7-9 with TRBJ1-3; D gene ambiguous. With 4 bases removed from V and 0 bases from J, the gap between germline ends came to 13 bases. The CDR3 has 16 amino acids. Germline CDR1 and CDR2: SEHNR and FQNEAQ (reference sequence). The CDR3 spells CASSSLLEFSGNTIYF. CDR3 sequence (DNA): TGTGCCAGCAGCTCCCTCTTGGAGTTCTCTGGAAACACCATATATTTT.

This clonotype was recorded many times. The chain couples TRBV12-3 or TRBV12-4 to TRBJ2-2; 7 positions agree with TRBD1. CDR3 length: 13 amino acids. V lost 4 bases and J lost 6; bases outside the gene matches: 2. In DNA form, the CDR3 reads TGTGCCAGCAGTTACAGGGGTGCCGGGGAGCTGTTTTTT. As protein: CASSYRGAGELFF.

The rearrangement links TRBV7-6 to TRBJ1-5, with no clear D. V was pared by 4 bases and J by 7 bases, with 17 bases between. This CDR3 comprises 15 residues. Germline values: CDR1 SGHVS, CDR2 FNYEAQ. CDR3 in DNA: TGTGCCAGCAGCTCTAGTGGGGATGGGGAACAGCCCCAGCATTTT. Its protein is CASSSSGDGEQPQHF.

This clonotype was recorded many times. The genes are TRBV28 and TRBJ2-6; D call uncertain. This CDR3 spans 13 amino acids. CDR1 and CDR2 (germline): MDHEN, SYDVKM. Trimming left V 2 bases short and J 2 bases short, with 1 base between. The CDR3 sequence is CASSLTGANVLTF. In DNA form, the CDR3 reads TGTGCCAGCAGTTTAACTGGGGCCAACGTCCTGACTTTC.

The rearrangement links TRBV11-2 to TRBJ2-5, with D maybe TRBD1 (6 bases). The V gene's germline CDR1 is SGHAT and CDR2 FQNNGV. The germline V and J ends were trimmed by 2 bases and 1 base, with 26 bases remaining between them. This CDR3 contains 20 residues. The CDR3 DNA sequence: TGTGCCAGCAGCTTAACCGCTTGGACAGAGGTTCCCCTGGGCCAAGAGACCCAGTACTTC. Protein: CASSLTAWTEVPLGQETQYF.

In its sample, this clonotype was seen many times. The genes are TRBV6-1 and TRBJ1-2, with unresolved D. CDR1 is MNHNS, CDR2 SASEGT, per germline. Trimming cost V 5 bases and J 7 bases, with 17 bases left between them. The CDR3 loop spans 14 amino acids. The CDR3 DNA reads TGTGCCAGCAGTCCGCGTGGGCGGGGTAGTGGCTACACCTTC. Protein: CASSPRGRGSGYTF.

This clonotype was seen a few times. V usage is TRBV14 and J usage is TRBJ2-7; D is undetermined. CDR3 length: 12 amino acids. V dropped 3 bases and J dropped 4 bases, with 7 bases sitting between them. The germline CDR1 and CDR2 sequences are SGHDN and FVKESK. DNA of the CDR3: TGTGCCAGCAGCCAGTCCCTTTACGAGCAGTACTTC. Protein: CASSQSLYEQYF.

This clonotype has only a few counts. The V call is TRBV20-1, the J call TRBJ2-7, with TRBD2 matching 12 bases. The CDR3 covers 18 residues. Germline V gives CDR1 DFQATT, CDR2 SNEGSKA (reference sequence). V was pared by 2 bases and J by 3 bases, with 14 bases of the junction left unmatched. For the CDR3, the DNA is TGCAGTGCTAGAAATCCGACTAGCGGGAGTATGTTTAGCTACGAGCAGTACTTC. This encodes CSARNPTSGSMFSYEQYF.

This clonotype was detected ten times or more. This chain joins TRBV7-9 and TRBJ2-1; D is perhaps TRBD2 (5 bases). The CDR3 covers 16 residues. The ends were cut back, 5 bases at V and 4 bases at J, with 18 bases in the middle. Per the germline V gene, CDR1 is SEHNR and CDR2 is FQNEAQ (reference sequence). Written as DNA, the CDR3 is TGTGCCAGCAGCCCCGGCTGGGGAGAAAGGTACAATGAGCAGTTCTTC. Translating it yields CASSPGWGERYNEQFF.

This chain links TRBV28 with TRBJ1-5, with a possible D match to TRBD1 (6 bases). V was pared by 4 bases and J by 3 bases, with 10 bases between. Germline CDR1 MDHEN, CDR2 SYDVKM. The CDR3 loop spans 14 amino acids. The CDR3 spells CASSSGQYNQPQHF. As DNA, the CDR3 is TGTGCCAGCAGTTCCGGACAGTACAATCAGCCCCAGCATTTT.

The J gene is TRBJ2-7, the V gene TRBV20-1; D gene unclear. Germline values: CDR1 DFQATT, CDR2 SNEGSKA (reference sequence). The CDR3 is 14 residues long. V lost 0 bases, J lost 4 bases, and 13 bases lay in between. The CDR3 coding sequence is TGCAGTGCTAGAGATAATGGCCAGTCTTACGAGCAGTACTTC. Protein: CSARDNGQSYEQYF.

Regarding this clonotype: A much larger clone is a single base away; this may be a read error. The chain employs TRBV28 and TRBJ2-3; D call uncertain. Germline V gene lookup returns CDR1 MDHEN and CDR2 SYDVKM. This CDR3 spans 14 amino acids. The V gene lost 5 bases and the J gene lost 5 bases, with 14 bases spanning the gap. The CDR3 protein is CASSLTSTKDTQYF. The CDR3 DNA is TGTGCCAGCAGTCTCACAAGCACAAAAGATACGCAGTATTTT.

The V call is TRBV13, the J call TRBJ2-4; D unresolved. Germline loops: CDR1 PRHDT, CDR2 FYEKMQ (reference sequence). This CDR3 comprises 13 residues. With 0 bases removed from V and 5 bases from J, the gap between germline ends came to 5 bases. CDR3: CASSLGGENIQYF. The CDR3 nucleotides read TGTGCCAGCAGCTTAGGTGGGGAAAACATTCAGTACTTC.

There are many counts of this clonotype. The rearrangement joins TRBV6-5 to TRBJ1-4; TRBD1 agrees at 9 bases. The CDR3 totals 15 residues. Per germline, CDR1 MNHEY and CDR2 SVGAGI. V shed 6 bases and J 8 bases; nucleotides not matched to a gene: 10. CDR3 nucleotide sequence: TGTGCCAGCAGCCCCGAGGGACAGGGAGACGAAAAACTGTTTTTT. Amino acid sequence: CASSPEGQGDEKLFF.

This clonotype was seen repeatedly, ten times or more. The rearrangement uses TRBV7-9 and TRBJ1-2, with a possible D match to TRBD1 (6 bases). The CDR3 contains 16 residues. Germline loops: CDR1 SEHNR, CDR2 FQNEAQ (reference sequence). The ends were cut back, 5 bases at V and 0 bases at J, with 16 bases in the middle. Here the CDR3 reads CASSPPTGTTNYGYTF. CDR3 sequence (DNA): TGTGCCAGCAGCCCACCTACAGGGACTACTAACTATGGCTACACCTTC.

Many counts were recorded for this clonotype. The CDR3 DNA reads TGTGCCAGCAGTTACACTGGGACTAGCGGGGGGTTCTACGAGCAGTACTTC. Protein product: CASSYTGTSGGFYEQYF. The rearrangement uses TRBV6-5 and TRBJ2-7, with 15 bases aligning to TRBD2. The CDR3 sequence is 17 residues long. Trimming took 2 bases from V and 3 from J; bases not matched to a gene: 5. Germline CDR1 reads MNHEY; CDR2 reads SVGAGI.

This clonotype has a count of ten or more. V is TRBV15 and J is TRBJ2-3, with D unresolved. Germline CDR1 reads LNHNV; CDR2 reads YYDKDF (reference sequence). V shed 0 bases and J shed 2 bases, with 18 bases lying between them. This CDR3 spans 18 amino acids. CDR3: CATSRDFFAAVNTDTQYF. DNA for the CDR3: TGTGCCACCAGCAGAGATTTTTTCGCGGCGGTTAACACAGATACGCAGTATTTT.

The chain has TRBV15 and TRBJ1-2; possibly TRBD1 for D (5 bases). V gave up 3 bases and J gave up 1 base, with 12 bases separating them. The germline V gene encodes CDR1 LNHNV and CDR2 YYDKDF (reference sequence). This CDR3 region has 15 residues. The CDR3 here is CATSRRGGDNYGYTF. In DNA form, the CDR3 reads TGTGCCACCAGCAGGCGGGGAGGGGATAACTATGGCTACACCTTC.

The rearrangement uses TRBV5-5 and TRBJ1-2; no reliable D call. The length of the CDR3 is 15 residues. The germline gives CDR1 SGHKS, CDR2 YYEKEE (reference sequence). Trimming shortened V by 1 base and J by 0 bases, and 10 bases separated the two germline ends. The CDR3 coding sequence is TGTGCCAGCAGCTTGTGGCAGGAAGCTAACTATGGCTACACCTTC. Its protein is CASSLWQEANYGYTF.